The clone carrying this T cell receptor beta chain showed up many times. Germline CDR1 LNHNV, CDR2 YYDKDF (reference sequence). The CDR3 contains 15 residues. J was trimmed by 3 bases and V by 5 bases; bases with no gene match: 8. The data stem from a study of blood T cell repertoires in COVID-19. Across the study: COVID-19 samples, acute and convalescent, were from the United States, Italy and Spain.

Ages ranged from about 18 to 89 years, with residence in more than 20 US areas. Participants reported their clinical history, and cohort assignment relied on those reports. Symptom resolution, clearance, or two negative PCRs marked donors in Cohort 3 as recovered. Assay used: immunoSEQ multiplex PCR; TCRdb lists only in-frame clones, some missing. This sample carries 140,000 or so clones, around four fifths of them seen once, and the ten largest clones take less than 7%. The chain is built from TRBV15 and TRBJ2-7, with 9 bases fitting TRBD2. The sample comprised PBMCs or T cells enriched from blood (not recorded which). This TCR derives from a woman in her forties who had recovered from COVID-19. CDR3 sequence (DNA): TGTGCCACCAGCCTTGGGGGACTAGCAGTCTACGAGCAGTACTTC. This translates into CATSLGGLAVYEQYF.